Detailed here is one TCR beta chain. What it binds is unknown. This specimen comes from a study of T cell responses to AZD1222 COVID-19 vaccine. Generated by immunoSEQ multiplex PCR, the TCRdb table keeps only in-frame clones and is missing some. The sample holds about 67,000 clones, roughly 84% seen once. Study-wide findings and caveats: Spike-wide coverage was observed for vaccine-associated CD4 TCRs, with dominant responses at 160-218 and 743-854.

The sequence was collected from an adult in good health. Sequenced material: peripheral blood, taken on day 0 of AZD1222 vaccination.

CDR3 amino acids: CASSPPGGRNTIYF. The DNA for the CDR3 is TGTGCCAGCAGCCCCCCAGGGGGAAGGAACACCATATATTTT. This chain joins TRBV11-2 and TRBJ1-3, with TRBD1 matching over 7 bases. V was clipped by 5 bases and J by 7 bases; unmatched bases: 8. The CDR3 loop spans 14 amino acids. Germline V CDR1 and CDR2: SGHAT, FQNNGV.